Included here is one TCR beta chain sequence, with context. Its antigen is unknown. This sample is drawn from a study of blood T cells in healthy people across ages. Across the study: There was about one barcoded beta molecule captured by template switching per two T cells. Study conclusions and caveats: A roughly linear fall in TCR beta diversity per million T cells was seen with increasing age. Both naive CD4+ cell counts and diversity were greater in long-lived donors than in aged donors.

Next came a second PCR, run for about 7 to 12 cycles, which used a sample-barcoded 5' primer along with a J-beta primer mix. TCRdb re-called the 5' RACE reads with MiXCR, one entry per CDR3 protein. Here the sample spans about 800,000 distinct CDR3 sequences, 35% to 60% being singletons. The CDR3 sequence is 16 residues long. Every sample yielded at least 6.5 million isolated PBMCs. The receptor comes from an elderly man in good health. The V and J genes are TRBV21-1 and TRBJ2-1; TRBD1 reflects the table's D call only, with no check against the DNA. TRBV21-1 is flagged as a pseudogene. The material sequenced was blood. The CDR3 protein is CASSAGTTPSYNEQFF. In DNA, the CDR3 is TGTGCCAGCAGCGCCGGGACGACTCCCTCCTACAATGAGCAGTTCTTC.